The T cell receptor (beta chain) described here comes from a study of T cell responses to AZD1222 COVID-19 vaccine. Points from the study as a whole: There were mostly white British donors and more females than males, and clonal diversity was possibly underestimated.

A note on this clone: Its matching antigen is unknown.

V was trimmed by 6 bases and J by 5 bases, leaving 10 bases between them. The CDR3 contains 12 residues. Germline CDR1 SNHLY, CDR2 FYNNEI. The table came from immunoSEQ multiplex PCR; TCRdb's copy has only in-frame clones and leaves some out. Here the sample spans 140,000 to 150,000 clones, approximately 90% being singletons. The sequence was collected from an adult in good health. This chain connects TRBV2 to TRBJ1-1; D is uncertain. Sequences were derived from peripheral blood, sampled on day 0 of AZD1222 vaccination. The CDR3 DNA sequence: TGTGCCAGCAGCCCGACTCGGACTGAAGCTTTCTTT. Encoded protein: CASSPTRTEAFF. The whole variable domain, filled in from reference TRBV2 and TRBJ1-1, reads EPEVTQTPSHQVTQMGQEVILRCVPISNHLYFYWYRQILGQKVEFLVSFYNNEISEKSEIFDDQFSVERPDGSNFTLKIRSTKLEDSAMYFCASSPTRTEAFFGQGTRLTVV.